Listed here are 12 T cell receptor beta chains from one sample, sequenced in a study of T cell responses to AZD1222 COVID-19 vaccine. Sequenced by immunoSEQ multiplex PCR; TCRdb stores in-frame clones only, minus some. The sample contains 65,000 to 85,000 clones, 80% to 85% of which appear only once. The sequenced sample was peripheral blood, obtained on day 0 of AZD1222 vaccination. The receptors come from an adult in good health.

The CDR3 protein is CASSPESGYTF. The CDR3 bases are TGTGCCAGCAGTCCAGAAAGTGGCTACACCTTC. The genes are TRBV2 and TRBJ1-2; D is unresolved. From germline, CDR1 is SNHLY and CDR2 FYNNEI. Trimming removed 5 bases from V and 7 bases from J, with 8 bases in between. The CDR3 sequence is 11 residues long.

The V and J genes are TRBV28 and TRBJ2-6, with D possibly TRBD2 on 6 matching bases. Germline CDR1 reads MDHEN; CDR2 reads SYDVKM. The CDR3 consists of 15 residues. The V end lost 4 bases, the J end lost 4 bases, and 11 bases lay between the germline ends. CDR3 DNA sequence: TGTGCCAGCAGTTCAGGAGGGGCCGGGGCCAACGTCCTGACTTTC. Protein: CASSSGGAGANVLTF. The entire variable domain, with the rest obtained from reference TRBV28 and TRBJ2-6, is as follows: DVKVTQSSRYLVKRTGEKVFLECVQDMDHENMFWYRQDPGLGLRLIYFSYDVKMKEKGDIPEGYSVSREKKERFSLILESASTNQTSMYLCASSSGGAGANVLTFGAGSRLTVL.

The sample holds one count of this clone. This chain connects TRBV12-3 or TRBV12-4 to TRBJ2-7; 9 positions match TRBD2. CDR3 length: 13 residues. With V trimmed by 5 bases and J by 7 bases, 6 bases remained unmatched. For the CDR3, the DNA is TGTGCCAGCAGTCCCCTAGCGGGGTGGGAGCAGTACTTC. It is translated as CASSPLAGWEQYF.

The V and J genes are TRBV19 and TRBJ1-6, with D possibly matching TRBD1 (5 bases). The CDR3 runs 15 residues. Looked up from germline, CDR1 is LNHDA and CDR2 is SQIVND (reference sequence). The V end lost 5 bases, the J end lost 10 bases, and 18 bases lay between the germline ends. This CDR3 reads CASSSIQAAQSPLHF. CDR3 coding DNA: TGTGCCAGTAGTTCAATACAGGCAGCGCAATCACCCCTCCACTTT.

V gene TRBV7-9 combines with J gene TRBJ2-7; no reliable D call. The CDR3 is 13 residues long. Germline CDR1 and CDR2: SEHNR and FQNEAQ (reference sequence). The V end was cut by 0 bases, the J end by 5 bases, with 8 bases between. CDR3 nucleotide sequence: TGTGCCAGCAGCTTAGCAGGCATTCACGAGCAGTACTTC. Protein product: CASSLAGIHEQYF.

This chain links TRBV18 with TRBJ2-5; no clear D. Germline V gives CDR1 KGHSH, CDR2 LQKENI. Trimming removed 2 bases at V and 5 bases at J, with 15 bases between. CDR3 length: 15 amino acids. CDR3 DNA sequence: TGTGCCAGCTCACCAGCTGGTTCCGGGTCCGAGACCCAGTACTTC. This encodes CASSPAGSGSETQYF.

In its sample, this clone was seen once. The chain carries TRBV7-2 and TRBJ1-5; 11 nucleotides match TRBD1. V dropped 2 bases and J dropped 4; count of bases not matched to a gene: 4. Germline loops: CDR1 SGHTA, CDR2 FQGNSA. CDR3 length: 16 amino acids. The CDR3 region is CASSLQGQGVNQPQHF. The CDR3 DNA sequence: TGTGCCAGCAGCTTACAGGGACAGGGGGTAAATCAGCCCCAGCATTTT.

This clone showed up just once. The chain links TRBV6-5 to TRBJ1-1; D is uncertain. Trimming stripped 1 base from V and 0 bases from J, with 12 bases between. Germline values: CDR1 MNHEY, CDR2 SVGAGI. The CDR3 covers 16 residues. The CDR3 sequence: CASSYFSPEMNTEAFF. In DNA, the CDR3 is TGTGCCAGCAGTTACTTTTCTCCGGAAATGAACACTGAAGCTTTCTTT.

This clone was recorded once. CDR3 residues: CATGVAGTEAFF. The CDR3 region has the DNA TGTGCCACCGGAGTTGCGGGCACTGAAGCTTTCTTT. The chain joins TRBV25-1 to TRBJ1-1; no clear D. CDR3 length: 12 amino acids. The germline V and J ends were trimmed by 10 bases and 4 bases, with 13 bases remaining between them. Germline CDR1 reads MGHDK; CDR2 reads SYGVNS.

The V call is TRBV5-1, the J call TRBJ1-5, with D unclear. Trimming shortened V by 0 bases and J by 7 bases, and 11 bases separated the two germline ends. This CDR3 spans 14 amino acids. Germline V gene lookup returns CDR1 SGHRS and CDR2 YFSETQ. This CDR3 reads CASSLEGSGQPQHF. CDR3 bases: TGCGCCAGCAGCTTGGAAGGGAGTGGCCAGCCCCAGCATTTT.

The gene calls are TRBV6-2 or TRBV6-3 and TRBJ1-1; D remains ambiguous. The CDR3 length is 14 residues. V lost 2 bases to trimming and J lost 5 bases, with 12 bases between them. Germline-derived CDR1 and CDR2 are MNHEY and SVGEGT. The CDR3 DNA reads as TGTGCCAGCAGTTACAGTGTTGTCGGGACTGAAGCTTTCTTT. Translated, it gives CASSYSVVGTEAFF.

The V gene is TRBV28, the J gene TRBJ1-2; TRBD1 matches 8 bases. V lost 7 bases and J lost 4; bases outside the gene matches: 11. The CDR3 consists of 15 residues. The germline V gene has CDR1 MDHEN and CDR2 SYDVKM. CDR3 sequence reads: CASTLSGTGSYGYTF. As DNA, the CDR3 is TGTGCCAGCACCCTTTCCGGGACAGGTAGCTATGGCTACACCTTC.